This T cell receptor (beta chain) appears in the sequencing data of a study of CD4 T cell repertoires in COVID-19. On the study more broadly: After less than 12 days of IL-2 expansion, CFSE-low cells were relabeled and restimulated with other coronavirus spikes.

On this clone itself: Its target is not known.

V was clipped by 0 bases and J by 0 bases; unmatched bases: 5. CDR1 and CDR2 (germline): KGHSH, LQKENI. The CDR3 consists of 17 residues. No culture step preceded sequencing of the ex vivo isolated memory T cells. The assay was immunoSEQ multiplex PCR, and TCRdb's table has in-frame clones only and misses some. The sample shows approximately 24,000 clones, over 85% of them seen only once. Study-wide results and caveats: Some SARS-CoV-2 clonotypes, between about 6.5 and 26%, recurred in SARS-CoV and/or HKU1 cultures. Several top expanded SARS-CoV-2-reactive clonotypes were shared by two or three memory subsets.

This material consisted of circulating follicular helper CD4+ T cells (cTfh) from blood, taken before the COVID-19 pandemic. The receptor's source is a human donor who had COVID-19. The J gene is TRBJ1-3, the V gene TRBV18; 7 nucleotides line up with TRBD1. The CDR3 loop reads CASSPPGQTGSGNTIYF. The CDR3 DNA is TGTGCCAGCTCACCACCGGGACAGACCGGCTCTGGAAACACCATATATTTT.